Reported below is one TCR beta chain. This sample stems from a study of T cell changes during pregnancy in multiple sclerosis. Only in-frame clones appear in the TCRdb table, and some are missing; sequencing was by immunoSEQ multiplex PCR. The sample holds tens of thousands of clones, approximately 94% seen once. V lost 0 bases, J lost 1 base, and 12 bases stayed unmatched. Germline V gene data show CDR1 as SQVTM and CDR2 as ANQGSEA. This CDR3 spans 20 amino acids. The sample in question was CD4+ T cells from peripheral blood mononuclear cells, obtained in the second trimester of pregnancy. This receptor was obtained from a female donor with multiple sclerosis, enrolled in a pregnancy study. This sequence joins TRBV29-1 and TRBJ2-2; 12 bases agree with TRBD2. CDR3: CSVEDRELAGGQKNTGELFF. The CDR3 DNA reads TGCAGCGTTGAAGATCGGGAGCTAGCGGGGGGGCAAAAGAACACCGGGGAGCTGTTTTTT.